The 10 T cell receptor beta chains below come from one sample, sequenced in a study of T cells in localized non-small cell lung cancer. Method: immunoSEQ multiplex PCR; TCRdb's copy keeps in-frame clones and lacks some. The sample consists of 50,000 to 65,000 clones, roughly 79% of them appearing once. Specimen: PBMCs, collected before any cancer treatment. These receptors all come from a man aged 40 to 70 with stage II lung adenocarcinoma.

The rearrangement uses TRBV5-1 and TRBJ2-3, with 7 bases lining up with TRBD2. The CDR3 consists of 17 residues. With 2 bases clipped from V and 0 bases from J, the junction kept 9 bases outside the gene matches. CDR1 and CDR2 from the germline V gene are SGHRS and YFSETQ. CDR3 amino acids: CASSLTPGTTSTDTQYF. As DNA, the CDR3 is TGCGCCAGCAGCTTAACGCCTGGGACTACTAGCACAGATACGCAGTATTTT.

CDR3 in amino acids: CASSLEQGEKQYF. The DNA for the CDR3 is TGTGCCAGCAGCTTAGAGCAGGGGGAGAAGCAGTACTTC. The chain carries TRBV11-3 and TRBJ2-7, with TRBD1 matching 7 bases. The CDR3 extends over 13 amino acids. V shed 0 bases, J shed 8 bases, and the junction held 4 bases outside the gene matches. CDR1 SGHNT and CDR2 YENEEA come from the germline V gene.

This clone appeared once. J is TRBJ1-4 and V is TRBV5-1; TRBD1 matches 8 bases. Germline CDR1 and CDR2: SGHRS and YFSETQ. The CDR3 is 14 residues long. Trimming cost V 4 bases and J 7 bases; bases outside gene matches: 6. The CDR3 region has the DNA TGCGCCAGCAGCATAGGACAGGGTATTGAAAAACTGTTTTTT. Encoded protein: CASSIGQGIEKLFF. The full variable domain, in which reference TRBV5-1 and TRBJ1-4 provide the parts outside the CDR3, is KAGVTQTPRYLIKTRGQQVTLSCSPISGHRSVSWYQQTPGQGLQFLFEYFSETQRNKGNFPGRFSGRQFSNSRSEMNVSTLELGDSALYLCASSIGQGIEKLFFGSGTQLSVL.

The chain combines TRBV18 with TRBJ1-1; no clear D gene. Germline assignment: CDR1 KGHSH and CDR2 LQKENI. The CDR3 consists of 14 residues. Trimming stripped 1 base from V and 11 bases from J, with 17 bases between. The CDR3 sequence is CASSPREVPSGAFF. DNA for the CDR3: TGTGCCAGCTCACCACGAGAGGTGCCCTCGGGGGCTTTCTTT. Drawing the rest from reference TRBV18 and TRBJ1-1, the complete variable domain is NAGVMQNPRHLVRRRGQEARLRCSPMKGHSHVYWYRQLPEEGLKFMVYLQKENIIDESGMPKERFSAEFPKEGPSILRIQQVVRGDSAAYFCASSPREVPSGAFFGQGTRLTVV.

The chain employs TRBV2 and TRBJ2-5, with 12 bases that match TRBD1. J was trimmed by 5 bases and V by 6 bases; bases with no gene match: 10. The germline CDR1 and CDR2 sequences are SNHLY and FYNNEI. The length of the CDR3 is 16 residues. The CDR3 sequence: CASSYGTGGARETQYF. CDR3 nucleotides: TGTGCCAGCAGCTACGGGACAGGGGGCGCGAGGGAGACCCAGTACTTC.

The sample holds one count of this clone. This chain links TRBV5-4 with TRBJ2-3; D is ambiguous. The V and J ends lost 4 bases and 3 bases respectively, with 9 bases between them. Germline V gene lookup returns CDR1 SGHNT and CDR2 YYREEE (reference sequence). This CDR3 spans 13 amino acids. This CDR3 reads CASSRKGTDTQYF. The CDR3 DNA reads TGTGCCAGCAGCCGCAAAGGGACAGATACGCAGTATTTT. The full variable domain, with the rest looked up from reference TRBV5-4 and TRBJ2-3, is ETGVTQSPTHLIKTRGQQVTLRCSSQSGHNTVSWYQQALGQGPQFIFQYYREEENGRGNFPPRFSGLQFPNYSSELNVNALELDDSALYLCASSRKGTDTQYFGPGTRLTVL.

The rearrangement uses TRBV2 and TRBJ1-1, with 7 bases identical to TRBD1. Germline assignment: CDR1 SNHLY and CDR2 FYNNEI. This CDR3 has 14 residues. Unmatched junction bases numbered 3, after V lost 5 bases and J lost 0 bases. Here the CDR3 DNA reads TGTGCCAGCAGTTGGGACAGTCTGAACACTGAAGCTTTCTTT. Protein sequence: CASSWDSLNTEAFF.

This chain connects TRBV27 to TRBJ2-3; D is unclear. The germline V gene has CDR1 MNHEY and CDR2 SMNVEV (reference sequence). Deletions cut 3 bases from V and 3 bases from J, with 7 bases between. The CDR3 loop spans 13 amino acids. The CDR3 DNA reads as TGTGCCAGCAGTTTTCGTAGGACAGATACGCAGTATTTT. Residues: CASSFRRTDTQYF.

CDR3 residues: CASSVRTGMNTEAFF. CDR3 in DNA: TGTGCCAGCAGCGTACGCACAGGGATGAACACTGAAGCTTTCTTT. V and J are TRBV9 and TRBJ1-1, with a weak D call TRBD1 (6 bases). Germline V gene data show CDR1 as SGDLS and CDR2 as YYNGEE. V dropped 1 base and J dropped 0 bases, with 10 bases sitting between them. The CDR3 spans 15 residues.

This sequence joins TRBV7-9 and TRBJ1-4; D gene ambiguous. V was shortened by 1 base and J by 3 bases, with 9 bases between the two germline ends. The CDR3 is made up of 15 amino acids. From germline, CDR1 is SEHNR and CDR2 FQNEAQ (reference sequence). The CDR3 spells CASSLDGLANEKLFF. The CDR3 region has the DNA TGTGCCAGCAGCTTAGATGGGCTGGCTAATGAAAAACTGTTTTTT.